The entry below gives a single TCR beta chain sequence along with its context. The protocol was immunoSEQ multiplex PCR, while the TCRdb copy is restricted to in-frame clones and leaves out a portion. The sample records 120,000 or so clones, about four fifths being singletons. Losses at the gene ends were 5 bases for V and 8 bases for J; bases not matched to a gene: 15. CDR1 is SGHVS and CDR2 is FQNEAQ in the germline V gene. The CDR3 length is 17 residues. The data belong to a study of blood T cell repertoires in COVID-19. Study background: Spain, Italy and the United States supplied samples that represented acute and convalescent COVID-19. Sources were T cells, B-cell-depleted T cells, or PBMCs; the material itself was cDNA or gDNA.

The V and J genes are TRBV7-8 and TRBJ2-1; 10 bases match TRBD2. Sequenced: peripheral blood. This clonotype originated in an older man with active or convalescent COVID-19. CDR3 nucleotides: TGTGCCAGCAGCCCAAAGTTAGCGGGGGGCTGGGGGGATGAGCAGTTCTTC. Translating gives CASSPKLAGGWGDEQFF.